These T cell receptor beta chains were read from a single sample in a study of cytomegalovirus exposure and HLA in healthy donors. Profiled with immunoSEQ multiplex PCR; TCRdb holds only in-frame clones, not every one. The sample has 140,000 to 150,000 clones; 65% to 80% are singletons. The sequenced material came from PBMCs. The receptors here all came from a male donor in good health and CMV-seronegative. The CDR3 runs from the conserved cysteine through the conserved F or W. Fields, in order: clone size, D gene, V gene, J gene, CDR3 DNA, CDR3 protein. A D gene is named only where the DNA matches it firmly. Only some rows state a clone size, as once, few, many or a class for expanded clones.

clone_size: -
d_call: -
v_call: TRBV28
j_call: TRBJ1-5
cdr3_nt: TGTGCCAGCAGTCCCACTACAGGGAGCAATCAGCCCCAGCATTTT
cdr3_aa: CASSPTTGSNQPQHF

clone_size: -
d_call: TRBD2
v_call: TRBV30
j_call: TRBJ2-7
cdr3_nt: TGTGCCTGGAGTGTACTAACTAGCGGGACCGAGCAGTACTTC
cdr3_aa: CAWSVLTSGTEQYF

clone_size: few
d_call: -
v_call: TRBV18
j_call: TRBJ2-1
cdr3_nt: TGTGCCAGCTCACGTGGACAGGACGGGAGCGAGTTCTTC
cdr3_aa: CASSRGQDGSEFF

clone_size: -
d_call: -
v_call: TRBV7-8
j_call: TRBJ2-2
cdr3_nt: TGTGCCAGCAGCTTATTAACAGGCGTTGGCACCGGGGAGCTGTTTTTT
cdr3_aa: CASSLLTGVGTGELFF

clone_size: -
d_call: TRBD1
v_call: TRBV6-6
j_call: TRBJ1-3
cdr3_nt: TGTGCCAGCAGTTCGAGGACAGGGACTGGAAACACCATATATTTT
cdr3_aa: CASSSRTGTGNTIYF

clone_size: -
d_call: -
v_call: TRBV15
j_call: TRBJ2-7
cdr3_nt: TGTGCCACCAGCGCGTCCGGGACACCACACAGCAACGGGTACGAGCAGTACTTC
cdr3_aa: CATSASGTPHSNGYEQYF

clone_size: few
d_call: -
v_call: TRBV5-1
j_call: TRBJ2-7
cdr3_nt: TGCGCCAGCAGCTTGGCCGGGAAATCCTACGAGCAGTACTTC
cdr3_aa: CASSLAGKSYEQYF

clone_size: -
d_call: TRBD1
v_call: TRBV7-7
j_call: TRBJ2-5
cdr3_nt: TGTGCTAGCAGCTCGGACAGGTTACAGACCCAGTACTTC
cdr3_aa: CASSSDRLQTQYF

clone_size: once
d_call: -
v_call: TRBV7-2
j_call: TRBJ1-4
cdr3_nt: TGTGCCAGCAGCCCAGACGGGGGTTTTAATGAAAAACTGTTTTTT
cdr3_aa: CASSPDGGFNEKLFF

clone_size: -
d_call: -
v_call: TRBV29-1
j_call: TRBJ1-2
cdr3_nt: TGCAGCGTTGAAGATGGGCAGGGTCTTGAGGATGGCTACACCTTC
cdr3_aa: CSVEDGQGLEDGYTF

clone_size: -
d_call: TRBD2
v_call: TRBV6-1
j_call: TRBJ2-3
cdr3_nt: TGTGCCAGCATCCTAGCGGGAGCCACAGATACGCAGTATTTT
cdr3_aa: CASILAGATDTQYF

clone_size: -
d_call: -
v_call: TRBV6-5
j_call: TRBJ1-2
cdr3_nt: TGTGCCAGCAGTTCTTTGGGAGGGCATGGCTACACCTTC
cdr3_aa: CASSSLGGHGYTF

clone_size: -
d_call: -
v_call: TRBV7-2
j_call: TRBJ1-1
cdr3_nt: TGTGCCAGCAGCTCCAACTCCGTAACAGGGTTGAATTTAGCTTTCTTT
cdr3_aa: CASSSNSVTGLNLAFF

clone_size: -
d_call: -
v_call: TRBV18
j_call: TRBJ2-1
cdr3_nt: TGTGCCAGCTCACCAATCCAGGGCGGAGGGAATGAGCAGTTCTTC
cdr3_aa: CASSPIQGGGNEQFF

clone_size: -
d_call: -
v_call: TRBV5-3
j_call: TRBJ1-6
cdr3_nt: TGTGCCAGAAGCTTCGGAGGTCTTAGCCCATCACCCCTCCACTTT
cdr3_aa: CARSFGGLSPSPLHF

clone_size: -
d_call: -
v_call: TRBV7-9
j_call: TRBJ2-7
cdr3_nt: TGTGCCAGCAGCCCCGGAGCAGGGTACGAGCAGTACTTC
cdr3_aa: CASSPGAGYEQYF

clone_size: -
d_call: TRBD1
v_call: TRBV2
j_call: TRBJ2-5
cdr3_nt: TGTGCCAGCAGAGGACAGGGCGGGGCCGGGACCCAGTACTTC
cdr3_aa: CASRGQGGAGTQYF

clone_size: -
d_call: -
v_call: TRBV9
j_call: TRBJ1-2
cdr3_nt: TGTGCCAGCAGCAAACTCAGCGGGGAAGGCTACACCTTC
cdr3_aa: CASSKLSGEGYTF

clone_size: -
d_call: TRBD2
v_call: TRBV6-1
j_call: TRBJ2-2
cdr3_nt: TGTGCCAGCAGATGGGGACTAGCCATGACCGGGGAGCTGTTTTTT
cdr3_aa: CASRWGLAMTGELFF

clone_size: -
d_call: TRBD1
v_call: TRBV10-2
j_call: TRBJ2-1
cdr3_nt: TGCGCCAGCAGTGAGTCCTTTGCGACAGGGACAAATGAGCAGTTCTTC
cdr3_aa: CASSESFATGTNEQFF

clone_size: -
d_call: -
v_call: TRBV11-3
j_call: TRBJ2-5
cdr3_nt: TGTGCCAGCAGCTCCGGACAGAAAGAGACCCAGTACTTC
cdr3_aa: CASSSGQKETQYF

clone_size: -
d_call: -
v_call: TRBV7-3
j_call: TRBJ2-3
cdr3_nt: TGTGCCAGCAGCTTAGGCAAGTCCAGAGATACGCAGTATTTT
cdr3_aa: CASSLGKSRDTQYF